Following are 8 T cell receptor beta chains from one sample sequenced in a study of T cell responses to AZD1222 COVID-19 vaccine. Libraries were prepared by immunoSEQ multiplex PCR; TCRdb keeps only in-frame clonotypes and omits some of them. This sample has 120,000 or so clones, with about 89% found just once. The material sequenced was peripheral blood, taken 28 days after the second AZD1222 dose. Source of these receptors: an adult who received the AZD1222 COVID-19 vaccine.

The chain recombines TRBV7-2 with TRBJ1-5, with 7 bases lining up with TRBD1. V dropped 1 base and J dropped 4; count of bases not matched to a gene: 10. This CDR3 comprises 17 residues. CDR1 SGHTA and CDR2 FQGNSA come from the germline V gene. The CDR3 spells CASSLEGGRGINQPQHF. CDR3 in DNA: TGTGCCAGCAGCTTAGAGGGGGGCAGGGGGATAAATCAGCCCCAGCATTTT. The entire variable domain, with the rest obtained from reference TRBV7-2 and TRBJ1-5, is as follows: GAGVSQSPSNKVTEKGKDVELRCDPISGHTALYWYRQSLGQGLEFLIYFQGNSAPDKSGLPSDRFSAERTGGSVSTLTIQRTQQEDSAVYLCASSLEGGRGINQPQHFGDGTRLSIL.

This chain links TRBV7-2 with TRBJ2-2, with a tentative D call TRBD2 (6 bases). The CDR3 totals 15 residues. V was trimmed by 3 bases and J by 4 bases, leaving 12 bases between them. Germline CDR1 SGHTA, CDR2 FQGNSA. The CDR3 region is CASSFDRGGTGELFF. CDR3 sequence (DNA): TGTGCCAGCAGCTTCGATCGGGGAGGCACCGGGGAGCTGTTTTTT.

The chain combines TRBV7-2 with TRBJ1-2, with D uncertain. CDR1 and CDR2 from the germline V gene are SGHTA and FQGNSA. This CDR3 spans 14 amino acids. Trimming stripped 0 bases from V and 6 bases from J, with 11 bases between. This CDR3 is CASSLAQDVDGYTF. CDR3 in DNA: TGTGCCAGCAGCTTAGCGCAGGATGTGGATGGCTACACCTTC.

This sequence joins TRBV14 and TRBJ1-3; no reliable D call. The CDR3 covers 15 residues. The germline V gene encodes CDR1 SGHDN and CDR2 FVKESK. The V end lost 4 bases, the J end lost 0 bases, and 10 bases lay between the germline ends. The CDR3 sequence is CASSRAVNSGNTIYF. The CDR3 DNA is TGTGCCAGCAGCCGCGCAGTCAACTCTGGAAACACCATATATTTT.

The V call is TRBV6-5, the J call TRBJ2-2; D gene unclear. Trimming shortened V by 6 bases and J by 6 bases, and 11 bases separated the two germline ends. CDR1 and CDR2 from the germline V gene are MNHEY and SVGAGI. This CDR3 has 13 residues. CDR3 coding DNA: TGTGCCAGCAGACCCCCAGACCCCGGGGAGCTGTTTTTT. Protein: CASRPPDPGELFF.

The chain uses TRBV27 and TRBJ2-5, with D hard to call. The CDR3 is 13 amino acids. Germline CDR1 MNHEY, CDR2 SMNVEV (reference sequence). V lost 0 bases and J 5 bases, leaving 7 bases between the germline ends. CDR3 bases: TGTGCCAGCAGTTTATCGTACGCGGAGACCCAGTACTTC. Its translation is CASSLSYAETQYF.

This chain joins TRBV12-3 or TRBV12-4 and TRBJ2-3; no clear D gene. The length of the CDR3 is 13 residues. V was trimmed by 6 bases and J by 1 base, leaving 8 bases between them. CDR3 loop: CASSPSRTDTQYF. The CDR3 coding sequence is TGTGCCAGCAGCCCGTCACGCACAGATACGCAGTATTTT.

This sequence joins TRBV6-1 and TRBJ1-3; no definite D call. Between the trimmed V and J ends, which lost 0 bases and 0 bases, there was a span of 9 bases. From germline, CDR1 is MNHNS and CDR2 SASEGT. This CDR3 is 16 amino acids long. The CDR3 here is CASSEAVWVSGNTIYF. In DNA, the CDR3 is TGTGCCAGCAGTGAAGCGGTCTGGGTCTCTGGAAACACCATATATTTT.